The clone carrying this T cell receptor beta chain has just a few counts. Its antigen is as yet unknown. Then a second PCR, running about 6 to 12 cycles, was carried out with a sample-barcoded 5' primer and a J-beta primer mix. One entry per CDR3 protein, called by TCRdb with MiXCR from the 5' RACE reads. The sample holds about 720,000 distinct CDR3 sequences; 20% to 30% are singletons and the top ten take 3% to 4.5%. This specimen belongs to a study of blood T cells in healthy people across ages. Study results and limitations: Among T cells, TCR beta diversity per million cells dropped roughly linearly as age rose.

Trimming removed 1 base from V and 9 bases from J, with 14 bases in between. Germline V gives CDR1 SGHRS, CDR2 YFSETQ. The CDR3 length is 14 residues. The data were also submitted as part of a second study, on T cells of mothers and their children. Per that study: For each mother, over 10 million TCR beta CDR3 reads were obtained, and for each child, some 3.1 million. The search for persistent microchimeric T cell clones detected none.

The receptor was derived from a boy between 10 and 17 years old in good health. Sequenced sample: blood. The genes are TRBV5-1 and TRBJ2-4; tentatively, D is TRBD2 (6 bases). The CDR3 here is CASSLWPEGGIQYF. Here the CDR3 DNA reads TGCGCCAGCAGCTTGTGGCCGGAGGGAGGCATTCAGTACTTC.